This passage covers 7 T cell receptor beta chains from one sample sequenced in a study of blood T cell repertoires in COVID-19. The table came from immunoSEQ multiplex PCR; TCRdb's copy has only in-frame clones and leaves some out. The table lists about 190,000 clones, about 81% of them singletons. What was sequenced was PBMCs or T cells enriched from blood (not recorded which). The receptors come from a woman in her thirties who had recovered from COVID-19.

This chain connects TRBV12-5 to TRBJ1-3; D unresolved. The germline V gene has CDR1 LGHNT and CDR2 FRNRAP. Trimming cost V 5 bases and J 0 bases, with 23 bases left between them. The CDR3 loop spans 19 amino acids. In nucleotides, the CDR3 is TGTGCTAGTGGTCCACCTCCCTCTCCCCCGGGGAACTCTGGAAACACCATATATTTT. Its protein is CASGPPPSPPGNSGNTIYF.

This chain joins TRBV28 and TRBJ1-3; D gene uncertain. The CDR3 is 11 residues long. Germline values: CDR1 MDHEN, CDR2 SYDVKM. V was clipped by 5 bases and J by 4 bases, with 3 bases between them. The CDR3 coding sequence is TGTGCCAGCAGTAGCGGAAACACCATATATTTT. Translating it yields CASSSGNTIYF.

V is TRBV10-3 and J is TRBJ1-2, with 7 bases fitting TRBD1. Germline CDR1 reads ENHRY; CDR2 reads SYGVKD. V lost 3 bases, J lost 0 bases, and 4 bases stayed unmatched. The CDR3 sequence is 15 residues long. The CDR3 DNA is TGTGCCATCAGTGACCGGGACAGCTCTAACTATGGCTACACCTTC. Amino acid sequence: CAISDRDSSNYGYTF.

The CDR3 spells CAKTGSTDTQYF. CDR3 in DNA: TGTGCCAAAACGGGTTCCACAGATACGCAGTATTTT. This chain uses TRBV6-4 with TRBJ2-3; D gene uncertain. This CDR3 spans 12 amino acids. Germline-derived CDR1 and CDR2 are MRHNA and SNTAGT. Trimming took off 10 bases at V and 2 bases at J, with 10 bases between the two ends.

This clone was seen only once. The V call is TRBV7-2, the J call TRBJ2-1; 7 bases fit TRBD2. CDR1 and CDR2 (germline): SGHTA, FQGNSA. The length of the CDR3 is 15 residues. V shed 9 bases, J shed 2 bases, and the junction held 10 bases outside the gene matches. The CDR3 here is CASSLSGTAYNEQFF. Written as DNA, the CDR3 is TGTGCCAGTAGCCTAAGCGGGACGGCCTACAATGAGCAGTTCTTC. The full variable domain, with the rest looked up from reference TRBV7-2 and TRBJ2-1, is GAGVSQSPSNKVTEKGKDVELRCDPISGHTALYWYRQSLGQGLEFLIYFQGNSAPDKSGLPSDRFSAERTGGSVSTLTIQRTQQEDSAVYLCASSLSGTAYNEQFFGPGTRLTVL.

The gene calls are TRBV7-2 and TRBJ2-7, with a weak D call TRBD1 (5 bases). V lost 1 base and J 1 base, leaving 11 bases between the germline ends. CDR3 length: 15 residues. CDR1 is SGHTA and CDR2 is FQGNSA in the germline V gene. The CDR3 DNA sequence: TGTGCCAGCAGCTTAGGGGTAGGGGTATCCTACGAGCAGTACGTC. It translates to CASSLGVGVSYEQYV.

This clone was recorded a few times. The V and J genes are TRBV18 and TRBJ1-4, with a weak D call TRBD1 (6 bases). Trimming left V 4 bases short and J 7 bases short, with 16 bases between. The CDR3 has 15 amino acids. Germline V gene lookup returns CDR1 KGHSH and CDR2 LQKENI. The CDR3 reads CASSLQQGKPEKLFF. The DNA for the CDR3 is TGTGCCAGCTCACTACAACAGGGTAAACCTGAAAAACTGTTTTTT.